The source of this T cell receptor (beta chain) is a study of blood T cell repertoires in COVID-19 (dated by TCRdb to the early 2020s). Concerning the study at large: The collaborator samples originated in the United States, Italy and Spain and spanned the acute and convalescent phases of COVID-19. Subjects who had been exposed to COVID-19, were actively infected with it, or had recovered from it provided the deeply sampled blood TCRbeta repertoires that made up the dataset. The material from the prospective study consisted of cDNA or gDNA derived from T cells, B-cell-depleted T cells, or PBMCs. The repertoires were made available in a free public database intended to serve as a resource for research on the immune response to SARS-CoV-2. HLA class I and class II types, where available, came from metadata supplied by the sample provider rather than from assay-based typing. Sample metadata almost always included a de-identified subject ID, COVID-19 status, age in years and sex. The samples were drawn from the first 160 participants of the ongoing ImmuneRACE study and from some 1,300 subjects provided by 6 global collaborators.

Based on the germline V gene, the CDR1 and CDR2 sequences are SGHDN and FVKESK. The CDR3 has 13 amino acids, counting the end cysteine and phenylalanine. The CDR3 DNA has 39 bases and is translated from base 1. V is pared back by 4 bases and J by 4 bases, with 5 bases lying between the germline termini. What the work shows at the level of the full study, not this receptor alone: The amount of clinical and demographic metadata varied by source and participant and was provided uncurated.

TCRbeta CDR3 regions were amplified from genomic DNA using the immunoSEQ Assay, a bias-controlled multiplex PCR. Per the source publication's procedure: The number of nucleated cells in each sample was estimated from the amplification of reference gene primers within the assay. To quantify the absolute abundance of each unique TCRbeta CDR3 rearrangement, sequence reads were collapsed and filtered. Productive Simpson clonality was computed per sample as the square root of Simpson's diversity index over productive rearrangements. The immuneACCESS repertoire file appears here via TCRdb, limited to in-frame rearrangements. These files lack a portion of the clones; in checked studies, under half of the deficit traces to unresolved V genes, and the cause of the others is not known. V, J and clone size derive from that table, while D and trimming were established from the DNA sequence. The sample table lists approximately 180,000 clones, about 80% of them with a count of one. The top ten clones comprise about 5.5% of the sample.

In the prospective study, participants were 18 to 89 years old, resided in under 30 geographic areas of the United States, and were enrolled through a virtual design. Cohort assignment in the prospective study relied on participant-reported clinical history from a screening survey and a study questionnaire. Mobile phlebotomists in the prospective study collected whole blood, serum and a nasopharyngeal or oropharyngeal swab from every participant. Prospective study participants could optionally give additional blood draws and questionnaires over an approximately two-month period. Prospective study blood samples were shipped either frozen or at room temperature before DNA extraction. Turning to this clone: This clone's antigen is unknown. No quality values exist for individual bases; no much larger clone is one base distant.

The source is a woman aged 55-70 years with acute COVID-19. The rearrangement combines TRBV14 with TRBJ1-6; the D gene assignment is ambiguous. Sequencing was done on a sample of PBMCs or T cells enriched from blood (not recorded which). In nucleotide form, the sequence is TGTGCCAGCAGCCCCCTTTATAATTCACCCCTCCACTTT. The translation is CASSPLYNSPLHF.